Each of the 20 T cell receptor beta chains below was sequenced from the same sample in a study of blood T cell repertoires in COVID-19. The protocol was immunoSEQ multiplex PCR, while the TCRdb copy is restricted to in-frame clones and leaves out a portion. The sample has about 200,000 clones, roughly 78% seen once. Material: peripheral blood. Receptors were obtained from a woman aged 80 or over with active or convalescent COVID-19.

The CDR3, as DNA: TGTGCCAGCAGGCAAACAGGGCTCTCCTATAATTCACCCCTCCACTTT. Translated, it gives CASRQTGLSYNSPLHF. The chain combines TRBV3-1 (or the pseudogene TRBV3-2) with TRBJ1-6, with D possibly TRBD1 on 6 matching bases. The CDR3 loop spans 16 amino acids. Trimming removed 6 bases from V and 0 bases from J, with 12 bases in between. Looked up from germline, CDR1 is LGHDT and CDR2 is YNNKEL (reference sequence).

V gene TRBV6-2 or TRBV6-3 combines with J gene TRBJ2-6; TRBD1 matches at 7 bases. Germline-derived CDR1 and CDR2 are MNHEY and SVGEGT. Trimming cost V 2 bases and J 0 bases; bases outside gene matches: 4. This CDR3 has 17 amino acids. The CDR3 protein is CASSYDRALSGANVLTF. The DNA for the CDR3 is TGTGCCAGCAGTTACGACAGGGCCCTCTCTGGGGCCAACGTCCTGACTTTC.

This chain connects TRBV29-1 to TRBJ1-1; 10 positions agree with TRBD1. CDR1 and CDR2 (germline): SQVTM, ANQGSEA. V was clipped by 5 bases and J by 3 bases; unmatched bases: 6. CDR3 length: 14 residues. The CDR3 protein is CSVYRQGADTEAFF. CDR3 in DNA: TGCAGCGTTTACCGACAGGGGGCGGACACTGAAGCTTTCTTT.

The chain carries TRBV7-2 and TRBJ2-1; possibly TRBD1 for D (6 bases). The CDR3 has 14 residues. V was pared by 2 bases and J by 7 bases, with 12 bases between. The V gene's germline CDR1 is SGHTA and CDR2 FQGNSA. The CDR3 region has the DNA TGTGCCAGCAGCTTAATTCCAGGGGTGAATGAGCAGTTCTTC. It codes for CASSLIPGVNEQFF. Full variable domain (missing parts from reference TRBV7-2 and TRBJ2-1): GAGVSQSPSNKVTEKGKDVELRCDPISGHTALYWYRQSLGQGLEFLIYFQGNSAPDKSGLPSDRFSAERTGGSVSTLTIQRTQQEDSAVYLCASSLIPGVNEQFFGPGTRLTVL.

V gene TRBV5-1 combines with J gene TRBJ2-5, with 8 bases lining up with TRBD1. The CDR3 spans 20 residues. V shed 3 bases and J 5 bases; nucleotides not matched to a gene: 24. Germline CDR1 SGHRS, CDR2 YFSETQ. CDR3 amino acids: CASSSDPPTRQGLVSETQYF. CDR3 coding DNA: TGCGCCAGCAGCTCCGATCCACCAACCCGACAGGGGCTGGTTAGTGAGACCCAGTACTTC.

This clone was detected a few times. The chain links TRBV5-6 to TRBJ1-2; no clear D gene. CDR1 SGHDT and CDR2 YYEEEE come from the germline V gene. Trimming stripped 2 bases from V and 3 bases from J, with 11 bases between. There are 14 residues in the CDR3. CDR3 coding DNA: TGTGCCAGCAGCTTTTCCTTGGGCGACTATGGCTACACCTTC. Protein sequence: CASSFSLGDYGYTF.

The chain has TRBV4-1 and TRBJ2-7; D possibly corresponds to TRBD1 (6 bases). Germline V gene lookup returns CDR1 MGHRA and CDR2 YSYEKL. Trimming removed 2 bases at V and 3 bases at J, with 14 bases between. The CDR3 runs 15 residues. CDR3 amino acids: CASSQQQTGHYEQYF. CDR3 nucleotide sequence: TGCGCCAGCAGCCAACAGCAGACAGGACACTACGAGCAGTACTTC.

The rearrangement joins TRBV5-5 to TRBJ2-1; 12 positions match TRBD2. Losses at the gene ends were 5 bases for V and 2 bases for J; bases not matched to a gene: 8. CDR1 is SGHKS and CDR2 is YYEKEE in the germline V gene (reference sequence). The CDR3 totals 17 residues. The CDR3 is CASSSPSGGATYNEQFF. The CDR3 nucleotides are TGTGCCAGCAGTTCTCCTAGCGGGGGGGCCACCTACAATGAGCAGTTCTTC.

This clone has a handful of counts. The rearrangement uses TRBV29-1 and TRBJ1-1; TRBD1 matches at 10 bases. In germline, CDR1 is SQVTM, CDR2 ANQGSEA. The CDR3 sequence is 13 residues long. The V and J ends lost 7 bases and 6 bases, in that order; junction bases with no gene match: 8. CDR3 sequence reads: CSASGTGAPEAFF. The CDR3 DNA sequence: TGCAGCGCGTCCGGGACAGGGGCCCCTGAAGCTTTCTTT.

The chain combines TRBV5-6 with TRBJ1-4, with D tentatively TRBD1 (6 bases). The CDR3 runs to 13 residues. Per the germline V gene, CDR1 is SGHDT and CDR2 is YYEEEE. V was trimmed by 4 bases and J by 7 bases, leaving 11 bases between them. The CDR3 protein is CASSQGTVEKLFF. The CDR3 DNA is TGTGCCAGCAGCCAGGGGACCGTTGAAAAACTGTTTTTT.

The genes are TRBV5-8 and TRBJ1-2, with unresolved D. V lost 0 bases to trimming and J lost 2 bases, with 5 bases between them. From germline, CDR1 is SGHTS and CDR2 YDEGEE. The CDR3 runs 13 residues. The chain's CDR3 is CASSLDRNYGYTF. CDR3 sequence (DNA): TGTGCCAGCAGCTTGGACAGAAACTATGGCTACACCTTC.

This chain uses TRBV2 with TRBJ2-5; D may be TRBD1 (5 bases). Trimming cost V 7 bases and J 3 bases, with 9 bases left between them. The CDR3 is made up of 12 amino acids. Germline CDR1 reads SNHLY; CDR2 reads FYNNEI. For the CDR3, the DNA is TGTGCCAGCAACCCGACAGAAGAGACCCAGTACTTC. This encodes CASNPTEETQYF.

The gene calls are TRBV7-9 and TRBJ1-2; unclear D gene. The CDR3 covers 14 residues. Germline-derived CDR1 and CDR2 are SEHNR and FQNEAQ (reference sequence). Trimming stripped 6 bases from V and 7 bases from J, with 18 bases between. This CDR3 reads CASSGQWRTVGYTF. The CDR3 region has the DNA TGTGCCAGCAGTGGGCAATGGAGGACGGTTGGCTACACCTTC.

The V and J genes are TRBV5-6 and TRBJ1-1; D uncertain. Germline V lookup: CDR1 SGHDT, CDR2 YYEEEE. The ends were cut back, 0 bases at V and 8 bases at J, with 5 bases in the middle. The length of the CDR3 is 11 residues. CDR3 in DNA: TGTGCCAGCAGCTTGGAAAGCGAAGCTTTCTTT. Its translation is CASSLESEAFF.

This sequence joins TRBV7-8 and TRBJ1-2, with D tentatively TRBD1 (6 bases). Germline-derived CDR1 and CDR2 are SGHVS and FQNEAQ. The CDR3 is 15 amino acids. V lost 5 bases, J lost 2 bases, and 15 bases lay in between. The CDR3: CASSTRDRRNYGYTF. The CDR3 DNA reads TGTGCCAGCAGCACCCGTGACAGGAGGAACTATGGCTACACCTTC.

The chain employs TRBV6-2 or TRBV6-3 and TRBJ2-5, with no clear D. The V gene lost 4 bases and the J gene lost 5 bases, with 14 bases spanning the gap. Germline V lookup: CDR1 MNHEY, CDR2 SVGEGT. The length of the CDR3 is 14 residues. The CDR3 bases are TGTGCCAGCAGTTCTCCCACAGACATTGAGACCCAGTACTTC. Encoded protein: CASSSPTDIETQYF.

The chain combines TRBV20-1 with TRBJ2-1; D is perhaps TRBD2 (6 bases). The CDR3 extends over 11 amino acids. Trimming pared 6 bases from V and 10 bases from J, leaving 13 bases between. The V gene's germline CDR1 is DFQATT and CDR2 SNEGSKA (reference sequence). The chain's CDR3 is CSAPRDGEQFF. The CDR3 DNA is TGCAGTGCCCCGCGGGACGGGGAGCAGTTCTTC.

A remark on this clone: The sample carries other DNA sequences with the same CDR3. The rearrangement links TRBV2 to TRBJ1-2, with D perhaps TRBD1 (6 bases). Germline V gives CDR1 SNHLY, CDR2 FYNNEI. V lost 5 bases to trimming and J lost 8 bases, with 21 bases between them. The CDR3 runs 15 residues. As DNA, the CDR3 is TGTGCCAGCAGTTTGGTTGGAGGGGGGGTTTACGGCTACACCTTC. This gives the protein CASSLVGGGVYGYTF.

The chain joins TRBV7-2 to TRBJ2-2; 8 bases map to TRBD2. Germline trimming cut 5 bases from V and 6 bases from J; bases unmatched to any gene: 11. CDR3 length equals 16 residues. The germline V gene encodes CDR1 SGHTA and CDR2 FQGNSA. The CDR3 protein is CASSHPRGGPSGELFF. The CDR3, as DNA: TGTGCCAGCAGCCACCCACGGGGGGGCCCGTCCGGGGAGCTGTTTTTT.

The rearrangement joins TRBV7-9 to TRBJ2-5; 9 nucleotides match TRBD1. This CDR3 has 18 amino acids. The V segment lost 0 bases and the J segment 5 bases; nucleotides outside the gene matches: 13. Germline V lookup: CDR1 SEHNR, CDR2 FQNEAQ (reference sequence). CDR3 amino acids: CASSLASTGTGYVETQYF. CDR3 in DNA: TGTGCCAGCAGCTTAGCCTCCACCGGGACAGGGTATGTGGAGACCCAGTACTTC.